This T cell receptor beta chain was captured in a study of T cell responses to AZD1222 COVID-19 vaccine. Findings of the study overall: Sampling that yielded the repertoires occurred only after the peak T cell response. It should be noted that donors were predominantly white British and more often female, and clonal diversity was possibly underestimated. The study reported that nearly half of spike-specific TCRs target unmutated variant regions. AZD1222 recipients seropositive at baseline numbered only 5 or 6.

Produced via immunoSEQ multiplex PCR; TCRdb's table is partial and in-frame only. The repertoire holds roughly 150,000 clones, under 95% seen once, with roughly 0.98% in the top ten. Turning to this clone: The antigen remains unidentified.

This sequence was found in an adult who received the AZD1222 COVID-19 vaccine. This material consisted of peripheral blood, taken 28 days after the second AZD1222 dose.

The CDR3 loop reads CASSPRPPSGSYNEQFF. CDR3 DNA sequence: TGTGCCAGCTCACCACGGCCCCCTTCGGGCTCCTACAATGAGCAGTTCTTC. J is TRBJ2-1 and V is TRBV18; D remains unclear. Trimming took 1 base from V and 0 from J, leaving 13 bases between them. Per germline, CDR1 KGHSH and CDR2 LQKENI. The CDR3 totals 17 residues. The full variable domain, in which reference TRBV18 and TRBJ2-1 provide the parts outside the CDR3, is NAGVMQNPRHLVRRRGQEARLRCSPMKGHSHVYWYRQLPEEGLKFMVYLQKENIIDESGMPKERFSAEFPKEGPSILRIQQVVRGDSAAYFCASSPRPPSGSYNEQFFGPGTRLTVL.